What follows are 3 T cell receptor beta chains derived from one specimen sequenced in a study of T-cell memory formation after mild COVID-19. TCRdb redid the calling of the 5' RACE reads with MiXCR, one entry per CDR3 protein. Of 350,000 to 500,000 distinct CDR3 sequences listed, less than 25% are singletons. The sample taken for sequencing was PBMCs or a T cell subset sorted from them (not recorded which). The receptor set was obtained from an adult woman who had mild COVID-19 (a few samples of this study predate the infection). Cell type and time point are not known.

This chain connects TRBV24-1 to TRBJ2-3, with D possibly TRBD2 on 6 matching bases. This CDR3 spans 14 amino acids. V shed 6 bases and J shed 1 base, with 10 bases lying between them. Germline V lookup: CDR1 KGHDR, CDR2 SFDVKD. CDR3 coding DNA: TGTGCCACCAGTATGACGGGGGGCACAGATACGCAGTATTTT. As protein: CATSMTGGTDTQYF.

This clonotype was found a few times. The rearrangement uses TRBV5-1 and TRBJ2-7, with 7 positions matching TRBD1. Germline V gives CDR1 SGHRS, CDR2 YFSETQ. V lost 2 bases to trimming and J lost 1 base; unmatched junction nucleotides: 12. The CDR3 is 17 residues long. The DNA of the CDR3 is TGCGCCAGCAGCTTCGCTGGAAGGGGGCAGGGGTCCTACGAGCAGTACTTC. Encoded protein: CASSFAGRGQGSYEQYF. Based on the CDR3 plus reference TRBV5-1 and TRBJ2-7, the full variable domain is KAGVTQTPRYLIKTRGQQVTLSCSPISGHRSVSWYQQTPGQGLQFLFEYFSETQRNKGNFPGRFSGRQFSNSRSEMNVSTLELGDSALYLCASSFAGRGQGSYEQYFGPGTRLTVT.

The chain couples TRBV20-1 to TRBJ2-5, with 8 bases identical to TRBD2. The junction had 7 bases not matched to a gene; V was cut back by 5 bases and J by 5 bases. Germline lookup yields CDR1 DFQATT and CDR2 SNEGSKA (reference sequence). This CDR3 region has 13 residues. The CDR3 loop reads CSALRTSRETQYF. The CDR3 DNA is TGCAGTGCTCTCCGGACTAGCCGGGAGACCCAGTACTTC.